This T cell receptor beta chain originates from a study of early T cells in non-severe SARS-CoV-2 infection. Study-wide context: With bulk RNA from unsorted whole blood as input, sequencing yielded unpaired chains.

The CDR3 is 17 residues long. The germline CDR1 and CDR2 sequences are SGHTA and FQGNSA. After removal of 8 bases from V and 1 base from J, the junction contained 8 bases not matched to a gene. Individual cDNA molecules received unique molecular identifiers. Via MiXCR, TCRdb re-called the 5' RACE reads, giving one row per CDR3 protein. The sample records tens of thousands of distinct CDR3 sequences, about 4.6% being singletons. This clonotype was seen at least ten times. The chain employs TRBV7-2 and TRBJ2-5; 15 bases are a match to TRBD2. Sequencing was performed on whole blood. The receptor was isolated from an adult who was a healthcare worker with PCR-confirmed SARS-CoV-2 infection or an uninfected control (not recorded which). CDR3 nucleotides: TGTGCCAGCCCCTCCGGACTAGCGGGGGGGATCCAAGAGACCCAGTACTTC. Translated: CASPSGLAGGIQETQYF.